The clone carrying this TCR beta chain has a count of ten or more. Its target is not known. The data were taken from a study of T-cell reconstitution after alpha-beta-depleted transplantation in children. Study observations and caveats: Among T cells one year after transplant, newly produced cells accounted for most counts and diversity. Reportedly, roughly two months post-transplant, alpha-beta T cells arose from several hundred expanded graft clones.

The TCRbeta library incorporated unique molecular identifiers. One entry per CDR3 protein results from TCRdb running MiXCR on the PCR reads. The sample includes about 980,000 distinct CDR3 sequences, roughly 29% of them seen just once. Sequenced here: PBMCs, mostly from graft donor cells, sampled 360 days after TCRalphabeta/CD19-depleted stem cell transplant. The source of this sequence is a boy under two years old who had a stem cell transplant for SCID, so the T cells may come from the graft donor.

This CDR3 reads CSVRLAGGKDTQYF. The CDR3 DNA is TGCAGCGTCCGACTAGCGGGGGGGAAAGATACGCAGTATTTT. The chain links TRBV29-1 to TRBJ2-3; the match to TRBD2 covers 14 bases. CDR3 length: 14 residues. The V gene end was trimmed by 6 bases and the J gene end by 5 bases; junction bases not matched to a gene: 4. The germline CDR1 and CDR2 sequences are SQVTM and ANQGSEA.